These 32 T cell receptor beta chains originate from one sample sequenced in a study of blood T cell repertoires in COVID-19. Measured with immunoSEQ multiplex PCR; TCRdb has only the in-frame clones, and not every one. Seen here are almost 70,000 clones, 75% to 80% observed once, and the top ten hold approximately 45%. The sequenced sample consisted of peripheral blood. Receptors originate from a human donor in a cohort sampled during active COVID-19.

CDR3 DNA sequence: TGCAGTGCTAGTGGGGCCGGTCCCTGGGTCTTAAGCACAGATACGCAGTATTTT. Amino acids: CSASGAGPWVLSTDTQYF. V gene TRBV20-1 combines with J gene TRBJ2-3; D may be TRBD1 (5 bases). V shed 3 bases and J shed 0 bases, with 22 bases lying between them. The germline V gene has CDR1 DFQATT and CDR2 SNEGSKA (reference sequence). The CDR3 runs to 18 residues.

V usage is TRBV29-1 and J usage is TRBJ2-7, with 8 bases matching TRBD1. The V segment lost 6 bases and the J segment 7 bases; nucleotides outside the gene matches: 17. Germline CDR1 SQVTM, CDR2 ANQGSEA. CDR3 size: 15 residues. The chain's CDR3 is CSVPVPGTGTWEQYF. The CDR3 nucleotides are TGCAGCGTGCCCGTCCCGGGGACAGGCACTTGGGAGCAGTACTTC.

This chain uses TRBV6-2 or TRBV6-3 with TRBJ2-2; maybe TRBD2 (6 bases). Germline loops: CDR1 MNHEY, CDR2 SVGEGT. Trimming stripped 4 bases from V and 5 bases from J, with 14 bases between. The CDR3 sequence is 15 residues long. The CDR3 sequence is CASSSRLVRTGELFF. In nucleotides, the CDR3 is TGTGCCAGCAGTTCACGACTAGTACGGACCGGGGAGCTGTTTTTT.

The chain employs TRBV20-1 and TRBJ2-3; 13 bases fit TRBD2. With V trimmed by 3 bases and J by 6 bases, 3 bases remained unmatched. Germline CDR1 DFQATT, CDR2 SNEGSKA (reference sequence). There are 14 residues in the CDR3. The CDR3 DNA follows: TGCAGTGCTAGTACTAGCGGGGGGGCCGATACGCAGTATTTT. This encodes CSASTSGGADTQYF.

This sequence joins TRBV6-1 and TRBJ1-5; tentative D call: TRBD1 (6 bases). V was trimmed by 4 bases and J by 6 bases, leaving 19 bases between them. Germline-derived CDR1 and CDR2 are MNHNS and SASEGT. The CDR3 extends over 16 amino acids. The CDR3 loop is CASSGQGRSTGQPQHF. For the CDR3, the DNA is TGTGCCAGCAGTGGGCAGGGGCGGTCAACGGGTCAGCCCCAGCATTTT.

The V call is TRBV4-2, the J call TRBJ2-7; 8 nucleotides match TRBD2. V lost 7 bases, J lost 2 bases, and 7 bases stayed unmatched. The CDR3 is 14 amino acids. In germline, CDR1 is LGHNA, CDR2 YNFKEQ. This CDR3 is CASNPGAGAYEQYF. CDR3 nucleotides: TGTGCCAGCAACCCTGGAGCGGGAGCCTACGAGCAGTACTTC.

The chain joins TRBV10-3 to TRBJ2-2; D possibly corresponds to TRBD1 (6 bases). The CDR3 runs 14 residues. Germline loops: CDR1 ENHRY, CDR2 SYGVKD. Trimming removed 6 bases from V and 1 base from J, with 9 bases in between. The CDR3 nucleotides are TGTGCCATCAGACAGGGCTTGAACACCGGGGAGCTGTTTTTT. Its translation is CAIRQGLNTGELFF.

V gene TRBV9 combines with J gene TRBJ1-6; D call uncertain. Trimming removed 4 bases at V and 4 bases at J, with 9 bases between. The germline gives CDR1 SGDLS, CDR2 YYNGEE. The CDR3 sequence is 14 residues long. The CDR3 region has the DNA TGTGCCAGCAGCCCCCAGACTTATAATTCACCCCTCCACTTT. Encoded protein: CASSPQTYNSPLHF.

This sequence joins TRBV2 and TRBJ2-3; 7 nucleotides line up with TRBD2. Trimming removed 8 bases from V and 2 bases from J; junction bases left unmatched: 7. CDR3 length: 14 residues. Germline lookup yields CDR1 SNHLY and CDR2 FYNNEI. Here the CDR3 reads CASGAGLYTDTQYF. CDR3 DNA sequence: TGTGCCAGCGGGGCGGGACTATACACAGATACGCAGTATTTT. The full variable domain, completed using reference TRBV2 and TRBJ2-3, is EPEVTQTPSHQVTQMGQEVILRCVPISNHLYFYWYRQILGQKVEFLVSFYNNEISEKSEIFDDQFSVERPDGSNFTLKIRSTKLEDSAMYFCASGAGLYTDTQYFGPGTRLTVL.

The chain joins TRBV12-3 or TRBV12-4 to TRBJ2-7; D not resolved. CDR3 length: 12 residues. The V end was cut by 3 bases, the J end by 2 bases, with 5 bases between. The CDR3 is CASSFETYEQYF. DNA of the CDR3: TGTGCCAGCAGTTTTGAGACCTACGAGCAGTACTTC.

The chain carries TRBV5-1 and TRBJ1-2, with 9 bases lining up with TRBD1. The CDR3 runs 14 residues. The germline gives CDR1 SGHRS, CDR2 YFSETQ. V lost 4 bases, J lost 6 bases, and 7 bases stayed unmatched. The CDR3 coding sequence is TGCGCCAGCAGCATTACAACAGGGGGCCATGGCTACACCTTC. The encoded protein is CASSITTGGHGYTF. The entire variable domain, with the rest obtained from reference TRBV5-1 and TRBJ1-2, is as follows: KAGVTQTPRYLIKTRGQQVTLSCSPISGHRSVSWYQQTPGQGLQFLFEYFSETQRNKGNFPGRFSGRQFSNSRSEMNVSTLELGDSALYLCASSITTGGHGYTFGSGTRLTVV.

This clone was recorded many times. J is TRBJ2-1 and V is TRBV7-9, with D perhaps matching TRBD2 (6 bases). This CDR3 comprises 14 residues. Deletions cut 2 bases from V and 6 bases from J, with 11 bases between. The germline V gene encodes CDR1 SEHNR and CDR2 FQNEAQ (reference sequence). The CDR3 loop reads CASSLRENGNEQFF. For the CDR3, the DNA is TGTGCCAGCAGCTTACGGGAGAACGGCAATGAGCAGTTCTTC. The variable domain in full, with the rest retrieved from reference TRBV7-9 and TRBJ2-1, is DTGVSQNPRHKITKRGQNVTFRCDPISEHNRLYWYRQTLGQGPEFLTYFQNEAQLEKSRLLSDRFSAERPKGSFSTLEIQRTEQGDSAMYLCASSLRENGNEQFFGPGTRLTVL.

This sequence joins TRBV5-8 and TRBJ1-5, with D possibly matching TRBD1 (5 bases). The CDR3 runs 18 residues. Germline CDR1 is SGHTS and CDR2 is YDEGEE. The V end lost 0 bases, the J end lost 1 base, and 17 bases lay between the germline ends. CDR3 amino acids: CASSLGASRGGSNQPQHF. In DNA, the CDR3 is TGTGCCAGCAGCTTGGGGGCCTCCCGCGGGGGAAGCAATCAGCCCCAGCATTTT.

Here the CDR3 reads CASSGQGKSSYEQYF. As DNA, the CDR3 is TGTGCCAGCAGCGGACAGGGGAAGAGCTCCTACGAGCAGTACTTC. The chain carries TRBV9 and TRBJ2-7, with 8 bases identical to TRBD1. This CDR3 comprises 15 residues. CDR1 is SGDLS, CDR2 YYNGEE, per germline. The V segment lost 3 bases and the J segment 0 bases; nucleotides outside the gene matches: 5.

This clone was found a few times. J is TRBJ2-7 and V is TRBV11-2, with 9 bases fitting TRBD2. Germline CDR1 reads SGHAT; CDR2 reads FQNNGV. The CDR3 consists of 15 residues. After removal of 2 bases from V and 2 bases from J, the junction contained 4 bases not matched to a gene. The CDR3 sequence: CASSLQRGAAYEQYF. The CDR3 bases are TGTGCCAGCAGCTTACAGCGGGGGGCGGCCTACGAGCAGTACTTC.

The V and J genes are TRBV3-1 (or the pseudogene TRBV3-2) and TRBJ2-7, with TRBD2 matching over 7 bases. The CDR3 sequence is 13 residues long. Germline-derived CDR1 and CDR2 are LGHDT and YNNKEL (reference sequence). V trimming: 1 base; J trimming: 5 bases; junction bases outside the gene matches: 2. The CDR3 loop is CASSQVAGDEQYF. DNA for the CDR3: TGTGCCAGCAGCCAAGTTGCGGGGGACGAGCAGTACTTC.

The chain links TRBV5-3 to TRBJ1-2, with 7 bases identical to TRBD1. TRBV5-3 is classed as an ORF, of uncertain function. The CDR3 contains 13 residues. The J segment lost 3 bases and the V segment lost 2 bases, leaving 1 base of the junction unmatched. CDR3 in DNA: TGTGCCAGAAGCTTAGGGGGCGACTATGGCTACACCTTC. Translating it yields CARSLGGDYGYTF.

The chain combines TRBV24-1 with TRBJ1-1, with D unclear. The CDR3 has 11 residues. The V end lost 4 bases, the J end lost 4 bases, and 3 bases lay between the germline ends. Germline lookup yields CDR1 KGHDR and CDR2 SFDVKD. The CDR3 region is CATSDLTEAFF. CDR3 bases: TGTGCCACCAGTGACCTCACTGAAGCTTTCTTT.

The gene calls are TRBV2 and TRBJ1-6, with D perhaps matching TRBD1 (5 bases). The CDR3 is 15 residues long. CDR1 and CDR2 (germline): SNHLY, FYNNEI. The V end was cut by 2 bases, the J end by 10 bases, with 15 bases between. The CDR3 here is CASSERQTGVSPLHF. CDR3 nucleotide sequence: TGTGCCAGCAGTGAACGGCAAACAGGAGTATCACCCCTCCACTTT.

The chain links TRBV28 to TRBJ1-1; D call uncertain. Germline V gene lookup returns CDR1 MDHEN and CDR2 SYDVKM. This CDR3 spans 12 amino acids. Trimming removed 5 bases at V and 11 bases at J, with 15 bases between. The CDR3 loop reads CASSAPPGSAFF. CDR3 DNA: TGTGCCAGCAGTGCCCCCCCCGGGTCGGCTTTCTTT.

This chain links TRBV28 with TRBJ2-3; 7 bases line up with TRBD1. The CDR3 extends over 16 amino acids. Germline CDR1 MDHEN, CDR2 SYDVKM. Trimming took 5 bases from V and 0 from J; bases not matched to a gene: 8. The CDR3 DNA reads TGTGCCAGCAGTGTAAACAGGGGAACAAGCACAGATACGCAGTATTTT. This codes for CASSVNRGTSTDTQYF.

V usage is TRBV27 and J usage is TRBJ1-2; TRBD1 is a possible D gene (6 bases). Germline CDR1 MNHEY, CDR2 SMNVEV (reference sequence). V lost 5 bases and J 5 bases, leaving 21 bases between the germline ends. The CDR3 has 16 residues. The CDR3 protein is CASSPGQNRGAYGYTF. The CDR3 nucleotides read TGTGCCAGCAGTCCCGGACAGAACAGAGGGGCTTATGGCTACACCTTC.

V gene TRBV12-2 combines with J gene TRBJ1-4; the D segment call TRBD1 is taken from the table without a DNA check. TRBV12-2 is termed a pseudogene. The CDR3 extends over 16 amino acids. CDR3 in DNA: TGTGCAAGTCGCTTAGTCCCTTCAGGGTTTAATGAAAAACTGTTTTTT. Encoded protein: CASRLVPSGFNEKLFF.

This chain links TRBV6-1 with TRBJ1-6; TRBD1 might be the D (5 bases). Germline V CDR1 and CDR2: MNHNS, SASEGT. This CDR3 contains 15 residues. V lost 1 base and J 5 bases, leaving 9 bases between the germline ends. CDR3 protein: CASSEGPGDNSPLHF. The CDR3 bases are TGTGCCAGCAGTGAAGGGCCGGGGGATAATTCACCCCTCCACTTT.

The genes are TRBV4-1 and TRBJ1-5, with D perhaps matching TRBD1 (5 bases). Between the trimmed V and J ends, which lost 1 base and 1 base, there was a span of 17 bases. From germline, CDR1 is MGHRA and CDR2 YSYEKL. The CDR3 is 18 residues long. The CDR3 sequence is CASSQGDFDLLSNQPQHF. The CDR3 DNA follows: TGCGCCAGCAGCCAAGGGGACTTTGATTTACTGAGCAATCAGCCCCAGCATTTT.

This clone was detected once. This chain connects TRBV12-3 or TRBV12-4 to TRBJ1-2; D call uncertain. V lost 5 bases, J lost 3 bases, and 10 bases lay in between. This CDR3 is built from 13 residues. The CDR3 DNA follows: TGTGCCAGCAGTCCCCACAGTTACTATGGCTACACCTTC. Translating gives CASSPHSYYGYTF.

The rearrangement joins TRBV27 to TRBJ2-7; D possibly corresponds to TRBD2 (5 bases). Germline values: CDR1 MNHEY, CDR2 SMNVEV (reference sequence). The CDR3 totals 14 residues. The ends were cut back, 5 bases at V and 4 bases at J, with 15 bases in the middle. CDR3 amino acids: CASSPLSGRYEQYF. The CDR3 DNA is TGTGCCAGCAGTCCATTAAGCGGACGGTACGAGCAGTACTTC.

J is TRBJ1-1 and V is TRBV7-9, with TRBD1 matching 7 bases. Germline assignment: CDR1 SEHNR and CDR2 FQNEAQ (reference sequence). V shed 6 bases, J shed 4 bases, and the junction held 5 bases outside the gene matches. The CDR3 length is 13 residues. In nucleotides, the CDR3 is TGTGCCAGCAGTCAATCAGGGGGCACTGAAGCTTTCTTT. It codes for CASSQSGGTEAFF.

In its sample, this clone was seen a few times. V and J are TRBV14 and TRBJ2-2; D not resolved. The CDR3 contains 17 residues. The V gene's germline CDR1 is SGHDN and CDR2 FVKESK. The V and J ends lost 2 bases and 2 bases respectively, with 15 bases between them. CDR3 nucleotides: TGTGCCAGCAGCCAATCCGACACAAACCAAAACACCGGGGAGCTGTTTTTT. Residues: CASSQSDTNQNTGELFF.

V gene TRBV9 combines with J gene TRBJ1-1, with unresolved D. The CDR3 is 15 amino acids. V was clipped by 0 bases and J by 0 bases, with 9 bases between them. CDR1 and CDR2 from the germline V gene are SGDLS and YYNGEE. The CDR3 spells CASSVANRLNTEAFF. Written as DNA, the CDR3 is TGTGCCAGCAGCGTAGCTAACAGATTGAACACTGAAGCTTTCTTT.

This rearrangement joins TRBV5-1 to TRBJ2-2; a possible D gene is TRBD1 (6 bases). Germline CDR1 is SGHRS and CDR2 is YFSETQ. CDR3 length equals 14 residues. Trimming left V 6 bases short and J 1 base short, with 10 bases between. As DNA, the CDR3 is TGCGCCAGCAAGGAACAGGGGAACACCGGGGAGCTGTTTTTT. This translates into CASKEQGNTGELFF. The full variable domain, with the rest looked up from reference TRBV5-1 and TRBJ2-2, is KAGVTQTPRYLIKTRGQQVTLSCSPISGHRSVSWYQQTPGQGLQFLFEYFSETQRNKGNFPGRFSGRQFSNSRSEMNVSTLELGDSALYLCASKEQGNTGELFFGEGSRLTVL.

This clone occurred once. V usage is TRBV5-1 and J usage is TRBJ2-7; TRBD2 matches at 11 bases. The CDR3 totals 15 residues. V dropped 2 bases and J dropped 5; count of bases not matched to a gene: 6. Germline loops: CDR1 SGHRS, CDR2 YFSETQ. CDR3 coding DNA: TGCGCCAGCAGCTTCTCTAGCGGGGGGAACGACGAGCAGTACTTC. Its protein product is CASSFSSGGNDEQYF.